This passage covers 19 T cell receptor beta chains from one sample sequenced in a study of T cells in Graves' hyperthyroidism and ophthalmopathy. TCR beta CDR3 region amplification was performed from RNA transcripts. Using the HTBI primer set, a first-round RT-PCR was run on the TCR CDR3. Each CDR3 protein gets one entry after TCRdb re-called the multiplex PCR reads with MiXCR. The data hold around 480,000 distinct CDR3 sequences, with roughly 14% observed a single time. The sample taken for sequencing was blood. These receptors were obtained from a woman under 30 with Graves' hyperthyroidism.

The chain links TRBV20-1 to TRBJ2-7; weak D call: TRBD1 (6 bases). The ends were cut back, 1 base at V and 1 base at J, with 14 bases in the middle. The length of the CDR3 is 15 residues. Per germline, CDR1 DFQATT and CDR2 SNEGSKA (reference sequence). The CDR3 region is CSARAGRGSSYEQYF. The CDR3 DNA reads as TGCAGTGCTAGAGCCGGCAGGGGTTCGTCCTACGAGCAGTACTTC.

There are a few counts of this clonotype. The chain uses TRBV7-2 and TRBJ2-5; D gene unclear. Germline assignment: CDR1 SGHTA and CDR2 FQGNSA. The germline V and J ends were trimmed by 8 bases and 3 bases, with 19 bases remaining between them. The CDR3 runs to 15 residues. CDR3 sequence reads: CASFPRLGGKETQYF. As DNA, the CDR3 is TGTGCCAGCTTCCCCCGTTTGGGTGGGAAAGAGACCCAGTACTTC. Combining the CDR3 with reference TRBV7-2 and TRBJ2-5 gives the whole variable domain GAGVSQSPSNKVTEKGKDVELRCDPISGHTALYWYRQSLGQGLEFLIYFQGNSAPDKSGLPSDRFSAERTGGSVSTLTIQRTQQEDSAVYLCASFPRLGGKETQYFGPGTRLLVL.

This clonotype was counted many times. This chain's CDR3 is CASHQGDPVFEQFF. In nucleotides, the CDR3 is TGTGCCAGCCATCAGGGGGACCCGGTTTTTGAGCAGTTCTTC. V usage is TRBV18 and J usage is TRBJ2-1; 7 bases match TRBD1. V was pared by 8 bases and J by 9 bases, with 13 bases of the junction left unmatched. This CDR3 is built from 14 residues. Per the germline V gene, CDR1 is KGHSH and CDR2 is LQKENI.

This clonotype was counted a few times. This rearrangement joins TRBV11-2 to TRBJ1-2; D unclear. The V and J ends lost 4 bases and 3 bases respectively, with 9 bases between them. This CDR3 is built from 13 residues. Per germline, CDR1 SGHAT and CDR2 FQNNGV. CDR3 amino acids: CASSSDVDYGYTF. The CDR3 nucleotides are TGTGCCAGCAGCTCAGACGTGGACTATGGCTACACCTTC.

This clonotype was seen at least ten times. CDR3 nucleotide sequence: TGTGCCACCAGAGAGACAGGGGTTAGTGGCTACACCTTC. It encodes CATRETGVSGYTF. The chain combines TRBV24-1 with TRBJ1-2; TRBD1 agrees at 8 bases. Germline values: CDR1 KGHDR, CDR2 SFDVKD. With 7 bases clipped from V and 7 bases from J, the junction kept 7 bases outside the gene matches. The CDR3 has 13 amino acids.

This clonotype was seen more than once but under ten times. The CDR3 is CASSYRGAEKLFF. The CDR3 nucleotides are TGTGCCAGCAGTTACAGGGGGGCTGAAAAACTGTTTTTT. The gene calls are TRBV6-5 and TRBJ1-4; D is perhaps TRBD1 (6 bases). V lost 2 bases and J 7 bases, leaving 8 bases between the germline ends. In germline, CDR1 is MNHEY, CDR2 SVGAGI. This CDR3 contains 13 residues.

Only a few counts were recorded for this clonotype. This rearrangement joins TRBV7-9 to TRBJ2-1; D call uncertain. The CDR3 has 12 residues. The germline gives CDR1 SEHNR, CDR2 FQNEAQ (reference sequence). V lost 7 bases, J lost 8 bases, and 12 bases lay in between. CDR3 residues: CASKLRGYEQFF. Written as DNA, the CDR3 is TGTGCCAGCAAGCTTAGAGGTTATGAGCAGTTCTTC.

This clonotype was seen ten or more times. This chain links TRBV6-1 with TRBJ2-5; no clear D. CDR1 is MNHNS, CDR2 SASEGT, per germline. The CDR3 is made up of 12 amino acids. The V and J ends lost 1 base and 6 bases respectively, with 6 bases between them. The CDR3 loop is CASSEEPQTQYF. The CDR3 DNA reads as TGTGCCAGCAGTGAAGAGCCCCAGACCCAGTACTTC.

The chain combines TRBV7-9 with TRBJ2-1, with 7 bases identical to TRBD1. Germline CDR1 reads SEHNR; CDR2 reads FQNEAQ (reference sequence). The CDR3 has 19 residues. The J segment lost 5 bases and the V segment lost 8 bases, leaving 24 bases of the junction unmatched. The CDR3 sequence: CASSPRLSGTANADNEQFF. CDR3 nucleotides: TGTGCCAGCTCACCAAGGCTGTCAGGGACAGCAAACGCAGACAATGAGCAGTTCTTC.

This clonotype was seen ten or more times. V gene TRBV2 combines with J gene TRBJ2-3; D gene uncertain. Germline V gene sequence: CDR1 SNHLY, CDR2 FYNNEI. V was clipped by 7 bases and J by 4 bases, with 12 bases between them. The CDR3 has 13 residues. Here the CDR3 reads CASTLREADTQYF. CDR3 bases: TGTGCCAGCACCCTGAGAGAAGCAGATACGCAGTATTTT.

This clonotype was counted ten times or more. The V gene is TRBV18, the J gene TRBJ2-1; the D gene is possibly TRBD1 (5 bases). Trimming shortened V by 2 bases and J by 3 bases, and 5 bases separated the two germline ends. The CDR3 totals 13 residues. Germline CDR1 is KGHSH and CDR2 is LQKENI. The DNA for the CDR3 is TGTGCCAGCTCACCAGACAGCTACAATGAGCAGTTCTTC. It translates to CASSPDSYNEQFF.

This clonotype was observed a single time. The V gene is TRBV11-2, the J gene TRBJ2-7; 14 bases are a match to TRBD2. CDR3 length equals 15 residues. V lost 4 bases to trimming and J lost 5 bases; unmatched junction nucleotides: 4. The germline CDR1 and CDR2 sequences are SGHAT and FQNNGV. For the CDR3, the DNA is TGTGCCAGCAGCTCGACTAGCGGGAGGGCCAACGAGCAGTACTTC. As protein: CASSSTSGRANEQYF. The full variable domain, rest sourced from reference TRBV11-2 and TRBJ2-7, is EAGVAQSPRYKIIEKRQSVAFWCNPISGHATLYWYQQILGQGPKLLIQFQNNGVVDDSQLPKDRFSAERLKGVDSTLKIQPAKLEDSAVYLCASSSTSGRANEQYFGPGTRLTVT.

V and J are TRBV11-2 and TRBJ2-2, with TRBD1 matching 8 bases. V shed 6 bases, J shed 7 bases, and the junction held 7 bases outside the gene matches. The CDR3 loop spans 14 amino acids. CDR1 is SGHAT and CDR2 is FQNNGV in the germline V gene. CDR3 residues: CASSRGGTGGELFF. CDR3 bases: TGTGCCAGCAGTCGTGGCGGGACAGGCGGGGAGCTGTTTTTT.

This clonotype was detected ten times or more. V and J are TRBV29-1 and TRBJ1-1; 8 bases line up with TRBD1. The CDR3 has 11 residues. Per the germline V gene, CDR1 is SQVTM and CDR2 is ANQGSEA. Trimming removed 4 bases from V and 10 bases from J; junction bases left unmatched: 5. CDR3 coding DNA: TGCAGCGTTGGGACAGGGCCGGCAGCTTTCTTT. As protein: CSVGTGPAAFF.

This clonotype has ten or more counts. This chain uses TRBV14 with TRBJ2-3; 10 nucleotides align to TRBD2. J gave up 1 base and V 3 bases, and 1 base lay outside the gene matches. The CDR3 covers 15 residues. Per germline, CDR1 SGHDN and CDR2 FVKESK. CDR3 loop: CASSQLAGGTDTQYF. The DNA of the CDR3 is TGTGCCAGCAGCCAGCTAGCGGGAGGCACAGATACGCAGTATTTT.

This clonotype was recorded at least ten times. This sequence joins TRBV28 and TRBJ2-1; D assignment may be TRBD1 or TRBD2 (5 bases each). The germline gives CDR1 MDHEN, CDR2 SYDVKM. This CDR3 comprises 16 residues. V lost 6 bases and J 3 bases, leaving 18 bases between the germline ends. This CDR3 is CASSSSGTSHYNEQFF. CDR3 DNA sequence: TGTGCCAGCAGCTCGTCAGGGACCTCACACTACAATGAGCAGTTCTTC. The full variable domain, rest sourced from reference TRBV28 and TRBJ2-1, is DVKVTQSSRYLVKRTGEKVFLECVQDMDHENMFWYRQDPGLGLRLIYFSYDVKMKEKGDIPEGYSVSREKKERFSLILESASTNQTSMYLCASSSSGTSHYNEQFFGPGTRLTVL.

Details on this clonotype: A much more abundant neighbour one base away suggests this may be a read error. The CDR3 sequence: CASGLAGSSYNEQYF. The CDR3 DNA reads TGTGCCAGCGGACTAGCGGGCAGCTCCTACAATGAGCAGTACTTC. The V and J genes are TRBV6-1 and TRBJ2-1, with 11 bases lining up with TRBD2. The J call may be incorrect, as the DNA end agrees better with TRBJ2-7. The CDR3 covers 15 residues. Per the germline V gene, CDR1 is MNHNS and CDR2 is SASEGT.

This rearrangement joins TRBV3-1 to TRBJ2-3; D may correspond to TRBD1 or TRBD2 (5 bases each). The CDR3 spans 14 residues. Trimming cost V 4 bases and J 2 bases, with 10 bases left between them. Looked up from germline, CDR1 is LGHDT and CDR2 is YNNKEL (reference sequence). CDR3 bases: TGTGCCAGCAGCCCTTTCGGGGCCACAGATACGCAGTATTTT. Translating gives CASSPFGATDTQYF.

This clonotype was found many times. The rearrangement uses TRBV27 and TRBJ2-7; 8 nucleotides line up with TRBD1. The V gene end was trimmed by 3 bases and the J gene end by 2 bases; junction bases not matched to a gene: 3. CDR1 MNHEY and CDR2 SMNVEV come from the germline V gene (reference sequence). This CDR3 contains 14 residues. The CDR3 spells CASSFSTGAYEQYF. As DNA, the CDR3 is TGTGCCAGCAGTTTCTCGACAGGGGCCTACGAGCAGTACTTC.